These T cell receptor beta chains were read from a single sample in a study of patients and donors after allogeneic stem cell transplantation. TCRdb itself ran the RT-PCR reads through MiXCR, one entry per CDR3 protein. Of some 960,000 distinct CDR3 sequences listed, roughly 18% are singletons. The sequenced material came from blood, either unsorted or a sorted T cell fraction (not recorded which). The receptors shown here come from a human donor who was either an allogeneic HSCT recipient or a stem cell or donor lymphocyte infusion donor (not recorded which). It is not recorded whose cells these are; they may come from a transplant donor. The conserved cysteine and the conserved F or W are not part of the CDR3 here.

j_call	v_call	cdr3_aa
TRBJ1-1	TRBV7-2	ASSLAPYRGMNTEAF
TRBJ1-5	TRBV6-1	ASSEGNSNQPQH
TRBJ2-1	TRBV6-5	ASSWRTRTEQF
TRBJ1-2	TRBV12-3/TRBV12-4	ASSNHKKPRGPNYGYT
TRBJ1-5	TRBV7-9	ASSLMGPSNQPQH
TRBJ2-5	TRBV9	ASSAGQIQETQY
TRBJ2-4	TRBV5-1	ASSARGGNIQY
TRBJ1-2	TRBV24-1	ATSGKDYGYT
TRBJ2-5	TRBV20-1	SAGLTETQY
TRBJ2-1	TRBV4-2	ASSRIRSETYNEQF
TRBJ2-7	TRBV6-2/TRBV6-3	ASSYSPRGLTYEQY
TRBJ2-1	TRBV27	ASVRSRSSYNEQF
TRBJ2-7	TRBV4-1	ASSQKRLDYEQY
TRBJ1-4	TRBV7-8	ASSFQSNEKLF
TRBJ1-1	TRBV7-9	ASTPDRGAF
TRBJ2-3	TRBV3-1	ASSLPGGREGDTQY
TRBJ2-3	TRBV6-1	ASSPADALTDTQY
TRBJ2-5	TRBV19	ASSKHAPGETQY
TRBJ2-1	TRBV11-2	ASRATSGYNEQF
TRBJ1-5	TRBV20-1	SVGQGINQPQH
TRBJ2-2	TRBV7-9	ASSRHRDRGGGELF
TRBJ2-3	TRBV20-1	SARIWAGGLDTQY